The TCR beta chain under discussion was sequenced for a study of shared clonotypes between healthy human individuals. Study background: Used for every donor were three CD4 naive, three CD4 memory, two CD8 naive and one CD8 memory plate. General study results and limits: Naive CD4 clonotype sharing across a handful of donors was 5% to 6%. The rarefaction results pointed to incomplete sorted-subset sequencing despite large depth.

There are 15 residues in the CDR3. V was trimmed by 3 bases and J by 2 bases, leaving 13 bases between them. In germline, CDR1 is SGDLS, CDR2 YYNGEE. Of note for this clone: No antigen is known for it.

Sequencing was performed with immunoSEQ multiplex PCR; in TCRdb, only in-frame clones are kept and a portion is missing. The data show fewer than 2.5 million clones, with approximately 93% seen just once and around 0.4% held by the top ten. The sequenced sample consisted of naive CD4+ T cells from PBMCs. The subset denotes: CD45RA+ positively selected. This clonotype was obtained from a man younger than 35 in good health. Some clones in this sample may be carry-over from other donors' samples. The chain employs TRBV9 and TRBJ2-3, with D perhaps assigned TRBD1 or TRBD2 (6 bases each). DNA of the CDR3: TGTGCCAGCAGCGCCTCGGGGGCGAACACAGATACGCAGTATTTT. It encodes CASSASGANTDTQYF.